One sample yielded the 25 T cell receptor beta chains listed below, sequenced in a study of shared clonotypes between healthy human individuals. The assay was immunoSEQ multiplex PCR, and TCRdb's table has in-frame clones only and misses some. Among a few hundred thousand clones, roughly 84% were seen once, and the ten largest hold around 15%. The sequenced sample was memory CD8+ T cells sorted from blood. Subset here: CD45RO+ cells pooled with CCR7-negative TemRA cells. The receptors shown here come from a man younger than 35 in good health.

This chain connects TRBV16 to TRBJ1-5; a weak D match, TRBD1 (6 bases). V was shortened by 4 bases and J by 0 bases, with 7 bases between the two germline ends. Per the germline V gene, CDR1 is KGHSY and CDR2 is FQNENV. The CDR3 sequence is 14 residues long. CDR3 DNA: TGTGCCAGCAGCCTGGACAGTAGCAATCAGCCCCAGCATTTT. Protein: CASSLDSSNQPQHF. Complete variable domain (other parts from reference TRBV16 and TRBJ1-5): GEEVAQTPKHLVRGEGQKAKLYCAPIKGHSYVFWYQQVLKNEFKFLISFQNENVFDETGMPKERFSAKCLPNSPCSLEIQATKLEDSAVYFCASSLDSSNQPQHFGDGTRLSIL.

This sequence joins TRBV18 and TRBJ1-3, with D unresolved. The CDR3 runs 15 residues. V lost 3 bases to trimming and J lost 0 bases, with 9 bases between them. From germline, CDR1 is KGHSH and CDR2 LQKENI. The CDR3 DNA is TGTGCCAGCTCACCCAATGGGATCTCTGGAAACACCATATATTTT. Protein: CASSPNGISGNTIYF.

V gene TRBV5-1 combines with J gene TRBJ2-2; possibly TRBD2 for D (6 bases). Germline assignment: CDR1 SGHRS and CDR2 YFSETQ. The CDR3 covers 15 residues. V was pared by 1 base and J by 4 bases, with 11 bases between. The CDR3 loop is CASSLSRGATGELFF. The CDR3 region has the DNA TGCGCCAGCAGCTTGTCTCGCGGGGCCACCGGGGAGCTGTTTTTT.

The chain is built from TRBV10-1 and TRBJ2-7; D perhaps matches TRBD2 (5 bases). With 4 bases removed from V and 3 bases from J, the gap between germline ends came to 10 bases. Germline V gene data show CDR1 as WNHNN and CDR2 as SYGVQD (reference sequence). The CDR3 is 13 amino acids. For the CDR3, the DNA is TGCGCCAGCAGTGGAACGGGGTTCTACGAGCAGTACTTC. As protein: CASSGTGFYEQYF.

This CDR3 reads CASSLGTSRNEQYF. The CDR3, as DNA: TGTGCCAGCAGTTTAGGGACTAGCCGAAACGAGCAGTACTTC. The chain recombines TRBV6-5 with TRBJ2-7; 9 bases match TRBD2. Germline values: CDR1 MNHEY, CDR2 SVGAGI. The CDR3 length is 14 residues. The junction had 6 bases not matched to a gene; V was cut back by 4 bases and J by 5 bases.

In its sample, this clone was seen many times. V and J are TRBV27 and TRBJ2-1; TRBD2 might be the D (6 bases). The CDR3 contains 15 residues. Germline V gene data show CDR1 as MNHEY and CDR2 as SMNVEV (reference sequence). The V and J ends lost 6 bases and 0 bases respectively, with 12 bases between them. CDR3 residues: CASSPGSYSYNEQFF. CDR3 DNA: TGTGCCAGCAGCCCCGGGAGTTACTCCTACAATGAGCAGTTCTTC.

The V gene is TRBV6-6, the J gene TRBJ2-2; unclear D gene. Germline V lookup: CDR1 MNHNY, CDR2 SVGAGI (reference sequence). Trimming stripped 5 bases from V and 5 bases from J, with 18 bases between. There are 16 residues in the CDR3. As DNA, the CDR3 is TGTGCCAGCAGTCCCTGGACCCAGATAAGAACCGGGGAGCTGTTTTTT. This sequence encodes CASSPWTQIRTGELFF.

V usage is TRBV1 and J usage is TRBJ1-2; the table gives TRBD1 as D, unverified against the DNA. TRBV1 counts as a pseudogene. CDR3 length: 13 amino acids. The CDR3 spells CTTPGQGGYGYTF. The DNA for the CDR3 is TGCACCACTCCCGGACAGGGCGGCTATGGCTACACCTTC.

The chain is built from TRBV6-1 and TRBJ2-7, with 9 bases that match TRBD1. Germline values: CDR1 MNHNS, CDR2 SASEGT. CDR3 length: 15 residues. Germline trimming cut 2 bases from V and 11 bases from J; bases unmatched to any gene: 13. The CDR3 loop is CASSERLGQGPGEYF. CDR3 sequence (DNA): TGTGCCAGCAGTGAAAGACTGGGACAGGGACCAGGGGAGTACTTC.

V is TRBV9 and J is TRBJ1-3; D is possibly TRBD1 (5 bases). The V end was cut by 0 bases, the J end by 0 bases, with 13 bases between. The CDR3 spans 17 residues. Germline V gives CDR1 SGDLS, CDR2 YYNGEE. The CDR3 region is CASSVDIMGDSGNTIYF. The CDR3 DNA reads TGTGCCAGCAGCGTAGACATTATGGGGGACTCTGGAAACACCATATATTTT. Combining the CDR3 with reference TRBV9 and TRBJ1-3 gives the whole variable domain DSGVTQTPKHLITATGQRVTLRCSPRSGDLSVYWYQQSLDQGLQFLIQYYNGEERAKGNILERFSAQQFPDLHSELNLSSLELGDSALYFCASSVDIMGDSGNTIYFGEGSWLTVV.

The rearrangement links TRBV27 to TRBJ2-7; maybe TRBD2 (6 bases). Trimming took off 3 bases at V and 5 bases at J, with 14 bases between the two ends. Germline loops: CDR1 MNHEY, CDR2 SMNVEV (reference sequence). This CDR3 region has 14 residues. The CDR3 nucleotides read TGTGCCAGCAGTTTCCTCGGAGGGTACCACGAGCAGTACTTC. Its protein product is CASSFLGGYHEQYF.

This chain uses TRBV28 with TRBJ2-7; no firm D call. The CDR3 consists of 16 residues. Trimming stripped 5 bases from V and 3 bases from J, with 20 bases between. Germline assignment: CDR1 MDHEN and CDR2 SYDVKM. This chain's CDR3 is CASSPTIDQLGYEQYF. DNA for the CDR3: TGTGCCAGCAGTCCAACTATCGATCAACTGGGCTACGAGCAGTACTTC.

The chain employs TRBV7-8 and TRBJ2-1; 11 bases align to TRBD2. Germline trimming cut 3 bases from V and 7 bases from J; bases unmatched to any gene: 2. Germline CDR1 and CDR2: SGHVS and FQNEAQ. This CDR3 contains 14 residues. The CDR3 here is CASSFLAGGNEQFF. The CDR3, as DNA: TGTGCCAGCAGCTTTCTAGCGGGAGGAAATGAGCAGTTCTTC.

The CDR3 sequence is CASSLGLAGGPRTGELFF. In DNA, the CDR3 is TGTGCCAGCAGCTTGGGTCTAGCGGGGGGGCCGCGGACCGGGGAGCTGTTTTTT. This chain joins TRBV5-8 and TRBJ2-2; 12 positions agree with TRBD2. Losses at the gene ends were 0 bases for V and 5 bases for J; bases not matched to a gene: 8. Germline values: CDR1 SGHTS, CDR2 YDEGEE. There are 18 residues in the CDR3.

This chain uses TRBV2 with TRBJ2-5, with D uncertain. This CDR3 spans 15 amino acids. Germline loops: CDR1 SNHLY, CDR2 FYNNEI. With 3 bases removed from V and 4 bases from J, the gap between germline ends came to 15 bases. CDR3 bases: TGTGCCAGCAGTGACTCGGCCTCTTGGCGAGAGACCCAGTACTTC. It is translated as CASSDSASWRETQYF.

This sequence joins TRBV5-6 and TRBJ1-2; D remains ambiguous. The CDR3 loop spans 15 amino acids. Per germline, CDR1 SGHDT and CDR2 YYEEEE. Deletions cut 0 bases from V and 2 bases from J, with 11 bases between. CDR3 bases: TGTGCCAGCAGCTTGGATCCCCCAGCCAACTATGGCTACACCTTC. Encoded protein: CASSLDPPANYGYTF.

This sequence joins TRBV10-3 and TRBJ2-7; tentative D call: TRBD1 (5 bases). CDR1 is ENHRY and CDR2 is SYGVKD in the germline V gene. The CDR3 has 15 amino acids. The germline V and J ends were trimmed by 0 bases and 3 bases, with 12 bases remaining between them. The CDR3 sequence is CAISESEGVNYEQYF. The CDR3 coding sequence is TGTGCCATCAGTGAGTCGGAAGGGGTGAACTACGAGCAGTACTTC.

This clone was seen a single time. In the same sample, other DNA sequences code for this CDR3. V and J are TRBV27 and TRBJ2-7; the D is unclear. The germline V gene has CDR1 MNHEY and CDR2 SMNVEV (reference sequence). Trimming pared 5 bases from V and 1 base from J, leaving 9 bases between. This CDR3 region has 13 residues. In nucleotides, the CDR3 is TGTGCCAGCAGTCTGTCCCCGTCCTACGAGCAGTACTTC. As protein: CASSLSPSYEQYF.

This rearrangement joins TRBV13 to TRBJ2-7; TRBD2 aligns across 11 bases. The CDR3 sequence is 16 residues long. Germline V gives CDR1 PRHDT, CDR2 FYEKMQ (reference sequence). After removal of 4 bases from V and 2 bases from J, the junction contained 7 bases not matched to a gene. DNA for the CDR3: TGTGCCAGCAGCTCCCGGACTAGCGGGTTACCCTACGAGCAGTACTTC. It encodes CASSSRTSGLPYEQYF.

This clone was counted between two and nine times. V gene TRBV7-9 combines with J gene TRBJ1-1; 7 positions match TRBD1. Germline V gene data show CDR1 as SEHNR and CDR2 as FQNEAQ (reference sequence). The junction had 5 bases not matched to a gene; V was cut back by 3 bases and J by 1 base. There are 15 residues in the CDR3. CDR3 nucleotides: TGTGCCAGCAGCTTTAACAGGGGCCAGAACACTGAAGCTTTCTTT. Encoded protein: CASSFNRGQNTEAFF.

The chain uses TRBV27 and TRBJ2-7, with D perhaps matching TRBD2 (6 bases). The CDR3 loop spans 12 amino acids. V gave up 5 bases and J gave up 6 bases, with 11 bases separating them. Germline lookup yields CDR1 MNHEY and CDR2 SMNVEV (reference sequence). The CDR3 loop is CASSPVGGEQYF. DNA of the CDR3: TGTGCCAGCAGTCCCGTGGGGGGCGAGCAGTACTTC.

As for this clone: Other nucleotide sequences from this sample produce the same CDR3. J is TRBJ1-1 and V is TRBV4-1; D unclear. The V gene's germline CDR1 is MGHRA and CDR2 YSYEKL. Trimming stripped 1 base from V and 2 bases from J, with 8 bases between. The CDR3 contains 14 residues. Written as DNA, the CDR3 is TGCGCCAGCAGCCAAGGTTGGGGTAACACTGAAGCTTTCTTT. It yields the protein CASSQGWGNTEAFF.

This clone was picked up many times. The CDR3 DNA sequence: TGCGCCAGCAGCCAAGACCCAACAGGGGTGAGGGAGACCCAGTACTTC. Amino acid sequence: CASSQDPTGVRETQYF. The chain recombines TRBV4-1 with TRBJ2-5; TRBD1 agrees at 7 bases. The CDR3 is made up of 16 amino acids. In germline, CDR1 is MGHRA, CDR2 YSYEKL. V gave up 0 bases and J gave up 5 bases; unmatched junction bases: 9.

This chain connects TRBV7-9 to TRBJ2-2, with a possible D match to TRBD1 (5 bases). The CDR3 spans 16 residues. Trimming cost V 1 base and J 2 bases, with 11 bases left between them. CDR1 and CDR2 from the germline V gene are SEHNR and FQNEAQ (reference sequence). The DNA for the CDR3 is TGTGCCAGCAGCTTAGGACCACAGGCAAACACCGGGGAGCTGTTTTTT. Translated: CASSLGPQANTGELFF.

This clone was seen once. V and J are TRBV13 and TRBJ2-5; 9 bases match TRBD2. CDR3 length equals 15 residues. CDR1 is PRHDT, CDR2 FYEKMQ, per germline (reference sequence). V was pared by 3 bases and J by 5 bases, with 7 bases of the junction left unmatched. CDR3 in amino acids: CASSFAGGQGETQYF. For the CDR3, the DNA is TGTGCCAGCAGCTTCGCGGGAGGGCAAGGGGAGACCCAGTACTTC. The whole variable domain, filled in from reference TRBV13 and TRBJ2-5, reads AAGVIQSPRHLIKEKRETATLKCYPIPRHDTVYWYQQGPGQDPQFLISFYEKMQSDKGSIPDRFSAQQFSDYHSELNMSSLELGDSALYFCASSFAGGQGETQYFGPGTRLLVL.